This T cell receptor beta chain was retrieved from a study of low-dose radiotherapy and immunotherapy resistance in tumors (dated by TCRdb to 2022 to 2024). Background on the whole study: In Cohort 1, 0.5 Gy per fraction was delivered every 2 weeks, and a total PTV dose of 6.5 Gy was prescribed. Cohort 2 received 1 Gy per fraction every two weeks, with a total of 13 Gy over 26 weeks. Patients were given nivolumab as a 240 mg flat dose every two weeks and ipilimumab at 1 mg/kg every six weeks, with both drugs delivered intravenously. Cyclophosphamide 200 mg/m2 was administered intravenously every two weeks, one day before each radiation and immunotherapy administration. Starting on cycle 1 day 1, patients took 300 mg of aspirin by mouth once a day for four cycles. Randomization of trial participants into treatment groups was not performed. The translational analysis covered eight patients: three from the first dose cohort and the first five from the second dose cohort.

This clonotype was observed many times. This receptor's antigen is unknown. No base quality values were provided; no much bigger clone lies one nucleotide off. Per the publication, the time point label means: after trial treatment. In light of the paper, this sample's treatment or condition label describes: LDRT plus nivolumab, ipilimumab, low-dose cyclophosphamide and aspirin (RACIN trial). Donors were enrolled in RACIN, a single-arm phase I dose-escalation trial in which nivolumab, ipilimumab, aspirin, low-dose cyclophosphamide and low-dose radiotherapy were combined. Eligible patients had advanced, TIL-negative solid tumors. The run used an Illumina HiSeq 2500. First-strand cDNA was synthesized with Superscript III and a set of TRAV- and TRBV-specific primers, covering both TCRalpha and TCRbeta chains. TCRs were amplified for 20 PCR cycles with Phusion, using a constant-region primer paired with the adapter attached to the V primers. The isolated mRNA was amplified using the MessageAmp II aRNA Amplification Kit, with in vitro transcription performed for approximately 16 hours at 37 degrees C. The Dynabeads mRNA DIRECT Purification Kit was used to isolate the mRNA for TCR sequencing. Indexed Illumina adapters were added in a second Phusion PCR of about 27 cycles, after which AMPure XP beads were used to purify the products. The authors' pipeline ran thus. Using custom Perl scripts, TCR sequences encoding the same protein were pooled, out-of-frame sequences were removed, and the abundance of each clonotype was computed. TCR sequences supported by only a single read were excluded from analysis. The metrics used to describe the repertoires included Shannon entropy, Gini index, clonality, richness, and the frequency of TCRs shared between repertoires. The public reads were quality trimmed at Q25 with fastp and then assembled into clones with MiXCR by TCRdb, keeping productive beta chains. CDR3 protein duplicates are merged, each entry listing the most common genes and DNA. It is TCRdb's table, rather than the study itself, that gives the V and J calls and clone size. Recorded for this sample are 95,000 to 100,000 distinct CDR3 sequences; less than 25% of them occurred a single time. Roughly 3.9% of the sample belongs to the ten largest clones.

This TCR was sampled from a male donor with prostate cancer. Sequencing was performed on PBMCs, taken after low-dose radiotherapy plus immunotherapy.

The CDR3 protein: CASSEKRGIRQPQHF. The DNA is TGTGCCAGCAGTGAAAAACGAGGGATTCGTCAGCCCCAGCATTTT. The chain couples TRBV2 to TRBJ1-5, with the D gene not clear enough to name. CDR1 SNHLY and CDR2 FYNNEI are derived from the germline V gene. Trimming removed 2 bases from V and 6 bases from J, leaving 14 bases between the germline ends. Taken from cysteine to phenylalanine, the CDR3 has 15 residues. The entry retains the CDR3 DNA only, 45 bases that are in frame from base 1.